One and the same sample provided the 14 T cell receptor beta chains below, sequenced in a study of CD8 T cells in ankylosing spondylitis. From the 5' RACE reads, TCRdb called clonotypes with MiXCR, one entry per CDR3 protein. The data contain under 250,000 distinct CDR3 sequences, roughly 8% of them singletons. Sequencing was performed on blood, either unsorted or a sorted T cell fraction (not recorded which). The receptors shown here come from a female donor with ankylosing spondylitis or in good health (not recorded which).

This clonotype showed up many times. The DNA of the CDR3 is TGCGCCAGCAGCCAAGTGGTGGCGACTGAAGCTTTCTTT. It is translated as CASSQVVATEAFF. This chain uses TRBV4-3 with TRBJ1-1; D ambiguous. Germline CDR1 and CDR2: LGHNA and YSLEER. The CDR3 is made up of 13 amino acids. Between the trimmed V and J ends, which lost 1 base and 5 bases, there was a span of 8 bases.

At least ten counts were recorded for this clonotype. The CDR3, as DNA: TGTGCCAGCAGCTTGGGGGGCCCGGGGGTCCACAATGAGCAGTTCTTC. This gives the protein CASSLGGPGVHNEQFF. The V call is TRBV5-5, the J call TRBJ2-1, with D tentatively TRBD2 (6 bases). The length of the CDR3 is 16 residues. Germline V gene sequence: CDR1 SGHKS, CDR2 YYEKEE (reference sequence). Trimming removed 0 bases at V and 5 bases at J, with 15 bases between.

The rearrangement joins TRBV15 to TRBJ2-1; D is tentatively TRBD1 or TRBD2 (5 bases each). Germline CDR1 reads LNHNV; CDR2 reads YYDKDF (reference sequence). This CDR3 has 11 residues. This CDR3 reads CEFLGDNEQFF. The CDR3 nucleotides read TGTGAATTCTTGGGGGACAATGAGCAGTTCTTC.

This clonotype was seen repeatedly, ten times or more. J is TRBJ2-4 and V is TRBV29-1; D might be TRBD1 or TRBD2, each matching 5 bases. CDR3 length: 14 residues. V lost 6 bases, J lost 4 bases, and 16 bases lay in between. Germline CDR1 SQVTM, CDR2 ANQGSEA. CDR3 in amino acids: CSVMPSGLKNIQYF. CDR3 sequence (DNA): TGCAGCGTCATGCCGTCGGGGCTAAAAAACATTCAGTACTTC.

This clonotype came up many times. The chain employs TRBV7-2 and TRBJ2-5; D call uncertain. Germline CDR1 is SGHTA and CDR2 is FQGNSA. The CDR3 length is 14 residues. V gave up 4 bases and J gave up 5 bases, with 14 bases separating them. DNA for the CDR3: TGTGCCAGCAGCTCAACCCGGACCTCTGAGACCCAGTACTTC. As protein: CASSSTRTSETQYF.

The V call is TRBV7-9, the J call TRBJ2-1; perhaps TRBD2 as D (5 bases). The CDR3 totals 14 residues. Germline V gene sequence: CDR1 SEHNR, CDR2 FQNEAQ (reference sequence). Trimming pared 0 bases from V and 6 bases from J, leaving 9 bases between. The CDR3 nucleotides read TGTGCCAGCAGCTTAGCACTAGGGTTCAATGAGCAGTTCTTC. This encodes CASSLALGFNEQFF.

This clonotype appeared many times. The chain employs TRBV7-2 and TRBJ2-1, with TRBD2 as a possible D gene (7 bases). The length of the CDR3 is 14 residues. The V end was cut by 5 bases, the J end by 4 bases, with 12 bases between. Germline-derived CDR1 and CDR2 are SGHTA and FQGNSA. The CDR3: CASSPGGLYNEQFF. CDR3 nucleotide sequence: TGTGCCAGCAGCCCCGGGGGGCTATACAATGAGCAGTTCTTC.

CDR3 loop: CASRFSAGLAYNEQFF. DNA for the CDR3: TGTGCCAGCAGGTTTTCGGCGGGACTAGCTTACAATGAGCAGTTCTTC. This chain uses TRBV7-2 with TRBJ2-1; TRBD2 agrees at 9 bases. The length of the CDR3 is 16 residues. V trimming: 6 bases; J trimming: 4 bases; junction bases outside the gene matches: 10. Germline values: CDR1 SGHTA, CDR2 FQGNSA.

This clonotype was recorded many times. This rearrangement joins TRBV5-1 to TRBJ1-3, with a weak D call TRBD1 (5 bases). Per the germline V gene, CDR1 is SGHRS and CDR2 is YFSETQ. CDR3 size: 14 residues. V was cut by 4 bases and J by 0 bases, with 8 bases left in between. The DNA of the CDR3 is TGCGCCAGCAGCATAGACAGCTCTGGAAACACCATATATTTT. This encodes CASSIDSSGNTIYF.

This clonotype was seen a few times. This may be a read error: a much more frequent sequence differs by one nucleotide. The gene calls are TRBV20-1 and TRBJ2-7; 13 positions match TRBD2. Germline CDR1 reads DFQATT; CDR2 reads SNEGSKA (reference sequence). The CDR3 has 16 amino acids. CDR3 sequence reads: CCARDSGLAGFYEQYF. For the CDR3, the DNA is TGCTGTGCTAGAGATTCGGGACTAGCGGGATTCTACGAGCAGTACTTC.

There are many counts of this clonotype. The genes are TRBV4-3 and TRBJ2-3, with TRBD2 matching over 16 bases. The V gene's germline CDR1 is LGHNA and CDR2 YSLEER. J gave up 8 bases and V 4 bases, and 6 bases lay outside the gene matches. The CDR3 spans 16 residues. Written as DNA, the CDR3 is TGCGCCAGCAGCCGGGGACTAGCGGGAGGGGGAGGTACGCAGTATTTT. As protein: CASSRGLAGGGGTQYF.

This clonotype was recorded at least ten times. An end of the junction differs from the germline gene, which may be a read error. The chain uses TRBV3-1 and TRBJ2-1; D is perhaps TRBD2 (6 bases). The CDR3 spans 16 residues. CDR1 is LGHDT and CDR2 is YNNKEL in the germline V gene (reference sequence). The CDR3: CASSLLSRDSHNEQFF. DNA of the CDR3: TGTGCCAGCAGCCTCCTTAGCCGGGACTCCCACAATGAGCAGTTCTTC.

The sample holds many counts of this clonotype. The chain uses TRBV12-3 or TRBV12-4 and TRBJ1-2; D is perhaps TRBD1 (5 bases). Between the trimmed V and J ends, which lost 5 bases and 2 bases, there was a span of 12 bases. The CDR3 extends over 14 amino acids. CDR3 residues: CASSNRQPNYGYTF. For the CDR3, the DNA is TGTGCCAGCAGTAATCGACAGCCAAACTATGGCTACACCTTC.

This clonotype was observed many times. V gene TRBV6-4 combines with J gene TRBJ2-5; 13 nucleotides agree with TRBD2. CDR1 and CDR2 (germline): MRHNA, SNTAGT. V lost 2 bases, J lost 6 bases, and 3 bases stayed unmatched. The CDR3 consists of 15 residues. CDR3 DNA: TGTGCCAGCAGTGACCGACTAGCGGGAGGACAGACCCAGTACTTC. Protein product: CASSDRLAGGQTQYF.